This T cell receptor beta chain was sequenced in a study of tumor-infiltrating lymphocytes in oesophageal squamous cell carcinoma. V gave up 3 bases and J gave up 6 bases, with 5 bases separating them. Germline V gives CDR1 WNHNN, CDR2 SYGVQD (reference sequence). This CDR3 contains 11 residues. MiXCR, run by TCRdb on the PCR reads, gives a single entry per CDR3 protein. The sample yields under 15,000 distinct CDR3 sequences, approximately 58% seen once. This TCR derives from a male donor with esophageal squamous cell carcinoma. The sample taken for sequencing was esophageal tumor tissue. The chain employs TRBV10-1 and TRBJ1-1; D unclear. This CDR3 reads CASSDGAEAFF. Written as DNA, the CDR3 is TGCGCCAGCAGTGACGGGGCTGAAGCTTTCTTT.